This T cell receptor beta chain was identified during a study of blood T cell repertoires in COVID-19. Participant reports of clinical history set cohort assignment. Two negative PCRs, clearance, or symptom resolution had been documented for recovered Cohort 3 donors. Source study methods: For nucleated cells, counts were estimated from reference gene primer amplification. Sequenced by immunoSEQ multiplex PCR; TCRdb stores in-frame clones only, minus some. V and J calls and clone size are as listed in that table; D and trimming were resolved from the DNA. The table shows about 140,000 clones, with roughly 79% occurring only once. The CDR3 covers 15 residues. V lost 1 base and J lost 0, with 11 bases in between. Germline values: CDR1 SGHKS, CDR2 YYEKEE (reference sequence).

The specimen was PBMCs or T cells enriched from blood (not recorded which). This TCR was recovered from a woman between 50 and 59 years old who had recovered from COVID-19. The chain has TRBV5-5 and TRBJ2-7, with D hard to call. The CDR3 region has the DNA TGTGCCAGCAGCTTGACGTTGAAGAGCTCCTACGAGCAGTACTTC. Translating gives CASSLTLKSSYEQYF. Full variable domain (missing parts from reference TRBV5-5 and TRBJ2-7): DAGVTQSPTHLIKTRGQQVTLRCSPISGHKSVSWYQQVLGQGPQFIFQYYEKEERGRGNFPDRFSARQFPNYSSELNVNALLLGDSALYLCASSLTLKSSYEQYFGPGTRLTVT.